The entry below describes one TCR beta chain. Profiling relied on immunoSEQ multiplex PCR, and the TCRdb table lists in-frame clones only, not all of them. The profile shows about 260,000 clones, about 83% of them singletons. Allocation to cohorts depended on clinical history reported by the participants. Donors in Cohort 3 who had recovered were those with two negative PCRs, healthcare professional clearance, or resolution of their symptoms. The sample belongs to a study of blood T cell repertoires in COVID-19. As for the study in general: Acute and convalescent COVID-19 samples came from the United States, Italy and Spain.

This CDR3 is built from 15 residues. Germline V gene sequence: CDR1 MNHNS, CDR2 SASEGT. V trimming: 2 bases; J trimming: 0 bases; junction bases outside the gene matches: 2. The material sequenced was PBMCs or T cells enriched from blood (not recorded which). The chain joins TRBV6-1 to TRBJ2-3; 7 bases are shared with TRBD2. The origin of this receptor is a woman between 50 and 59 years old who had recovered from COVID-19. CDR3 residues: CASSESSGSTDTQYF. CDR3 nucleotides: TGTGCCAGCAGTGAAAGTAGCGGGAGCACAGATACGCAGTATTTT.